These 3 T cell receptor beta chains came from one sample sequenced in a study of response to subunit inactivated influenza vaccine. One entry per CDR3 protein results from TCRdb running MiXCR on the RT-PCR reads. This table holds 450,000 to 700,000 distinct CDR3 sequences, about 14% found once. Sequenced here: PBMCs from blood, sampled roughly 12 days after vaccination. The receptors shown here come from a man aged 50 to 60 who received an inactivated influenza vaccine.

This clonotype occurred a few times. The V and J genes are TRBV7-2 and TRBJ2-1; D tentatively fits TRBD1 or TRBD2 (5 bases each). V was pared by 1 base and J by 0 bases, with 13 bases between. Germline lookup yields CDR1 SGHTA and CDR2 FQGNSA. The CDR3 spans 17 residues. Here the CDR3 DNA reads TGTGCCAGCAGCTTAGGTCAGGGCGCGGGCTCCTACAATGAGCAGTTCTTC. Protein product: CASSLGQGAGSYNEQFF.

CDR3: CASSQRPELSSYEQYF. DNA for the CDR3: TGTGCCAGCAGCCAGAGACCGGAACTAAGCTCCTACGAGCAGTACTTC. This chain joins TRBV4-2 and TRBJ2-7; D unclear. The V gene lost 3 bases and the J gene lost 0 bases, with 15 bases spanning the gap. Per the germline V gene, CDR1 is LGHNA and CDR2 is YNFKEQ. The CDR3 has 16 amino acids.

V is TRBV7-8 and J is TRBJ1-5; D is unresolved. The CDR3 loop spans 13 amino acids. Trimming left V 5 bases short and J 6 bases short, with 11 bases between. Germline lookup yields CDR1 SGHVS and CDR2 FQNEAQ. CDR3 nucleotides: TGTGCCAGCAGCCCCCGAAGGGCTCAGCCCCAGCATTTT. Amino acid sequence: CASSPRRAQPQHF.